This TCR beta chain derives from a study of cytomegalovirus exposure and HLA in healthy donors. The study ran its PCR with 60 Vbeta and 13 Jbeta primers. The data were produced by immunoSEQ multiplex PCR, yet TCRdb's version contains in-frame clones alone and is incomplete. The table has 95,000 to 150,000 clones, approximately 74% seen once; the top ten hold 3.5% to 4.5%. CDR1 is SGHAT and CDR2 is FQNNGV in the germline V gene. CDR3 size: 16 residues. V gave up 2 bases and J gave up 0 bases, with 10 bases separating them. The V gene is TRBV11-2, the J gene TRBJ2-2; D might be TRBD2 (5 bases). The sequenced material came from PBMCs. This TCR derives from a man aged 35-49 years in good health and CMV-seropositive. CDR3 bases: TGTGCCAGCAGCTTAAGCGCACTAGCGAACACCGGGGAGCTGTTTTTT. Its protein is CASSLSALANTGELFF.